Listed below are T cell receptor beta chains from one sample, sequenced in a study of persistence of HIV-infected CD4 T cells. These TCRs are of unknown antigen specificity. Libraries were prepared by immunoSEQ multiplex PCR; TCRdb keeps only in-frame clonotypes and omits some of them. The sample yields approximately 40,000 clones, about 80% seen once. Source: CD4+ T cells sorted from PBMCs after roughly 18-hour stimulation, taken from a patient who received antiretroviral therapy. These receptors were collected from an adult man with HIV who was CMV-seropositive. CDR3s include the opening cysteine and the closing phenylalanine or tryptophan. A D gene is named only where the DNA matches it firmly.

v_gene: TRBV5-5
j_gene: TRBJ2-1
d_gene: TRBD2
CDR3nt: TGTGCCAGCAGCTTCGGGGGGGCCCCGTACAATGAGCAGTTCTTC
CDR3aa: CASSFGGAPYNEQFF

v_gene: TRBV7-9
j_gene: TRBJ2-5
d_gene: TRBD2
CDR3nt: TGTGCCAGCAGCCCTAGCGGGGGCGGGAAGACCCAGTACTTC
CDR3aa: CASSPSGGGKTQYF

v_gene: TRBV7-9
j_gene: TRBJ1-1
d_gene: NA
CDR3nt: TGTGCCAGCAGCGAGTCGGGCGCAGCTTTCTTT
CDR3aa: CASSESGAAFF

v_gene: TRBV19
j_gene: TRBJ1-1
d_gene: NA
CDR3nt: TGTGCCAGTAAGGAGACGTTGAACACTGAAGCTTTCTTT
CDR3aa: CASKETLNTEAFF

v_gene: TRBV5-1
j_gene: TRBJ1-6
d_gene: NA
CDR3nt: TGCGCCAGCAGCTTACAGGAAACGAGTTCACCCCTCCACTTT
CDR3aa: CASSLQETSSPLHF

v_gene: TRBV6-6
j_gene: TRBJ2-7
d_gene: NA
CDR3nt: TGTGCCAGCAGGTACCAGACGAGAGGCGAGCAGTACTTC
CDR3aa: CASRYQTRGEQYF

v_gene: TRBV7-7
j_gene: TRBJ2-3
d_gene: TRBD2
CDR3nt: TGTGCCAGCAGCTTAGGACTAGCGGGAGGCGAAGATACGCAGTATTTT
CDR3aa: CASSLGLAGGEDTQYF

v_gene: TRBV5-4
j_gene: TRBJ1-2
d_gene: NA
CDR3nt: TGTGCCAGCAGCTTGGAAGGGTACTCTAACTATGGCTACACCTTC
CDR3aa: CASSLEGYSNYGYTF

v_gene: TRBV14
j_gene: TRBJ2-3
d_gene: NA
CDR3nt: TGTGCCAGCAGCTCCGGAGGGGGGGTAGATACGCAGTATTTT
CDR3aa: CASSSGGGVDTQYF

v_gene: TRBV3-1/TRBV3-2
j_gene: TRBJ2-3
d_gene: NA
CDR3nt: TGTGCCAGCAGCCAAGTGGAAAATACGCAGTATTTT
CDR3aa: CASSQVENTQYF

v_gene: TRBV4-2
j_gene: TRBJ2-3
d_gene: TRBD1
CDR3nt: TGTGCCAGCAGCCAAGTAATTACAGGGGGCAGCACAGATACGCAGTATTTT
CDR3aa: CASSQVITGGSTDTQYF

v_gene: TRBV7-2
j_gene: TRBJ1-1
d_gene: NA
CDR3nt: TGTGCCAGCAGCTTAGTCCCGGAGAACACTGAAGCTTTCTTT
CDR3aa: CASSLVPENTEAFF

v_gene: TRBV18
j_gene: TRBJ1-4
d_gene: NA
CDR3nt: TGTGCCAGCTCACCGGATGAGAATGAAAAACTGTTTTTT
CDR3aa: CASSPDENEKLFF

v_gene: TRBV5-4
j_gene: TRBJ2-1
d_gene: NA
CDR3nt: TGTGCCAGCAGCGAGGACTCGAGAGCAGTTGAGCAGTTCTTC
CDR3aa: CASSEDSRAVEQFF

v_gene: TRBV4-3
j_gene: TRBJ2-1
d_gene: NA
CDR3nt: TGCGCCAGCAGCCAAGATCGGGCTAGCCCCAACCAGTTCTTC
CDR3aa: CASSQDRASPNQFF

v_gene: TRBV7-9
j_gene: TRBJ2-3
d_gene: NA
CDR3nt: TGTGCCAGCAGCTTAGACGAATATACGCAGTATTTT
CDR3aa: CASSLDEYTQYF

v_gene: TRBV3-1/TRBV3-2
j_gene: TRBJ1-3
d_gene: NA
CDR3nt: TGTGCCAGCAGCCAAGATCGGGGACGTGATTGGGGAAACACCATATATTTT
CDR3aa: CASSQDRGRDWGNTIYF